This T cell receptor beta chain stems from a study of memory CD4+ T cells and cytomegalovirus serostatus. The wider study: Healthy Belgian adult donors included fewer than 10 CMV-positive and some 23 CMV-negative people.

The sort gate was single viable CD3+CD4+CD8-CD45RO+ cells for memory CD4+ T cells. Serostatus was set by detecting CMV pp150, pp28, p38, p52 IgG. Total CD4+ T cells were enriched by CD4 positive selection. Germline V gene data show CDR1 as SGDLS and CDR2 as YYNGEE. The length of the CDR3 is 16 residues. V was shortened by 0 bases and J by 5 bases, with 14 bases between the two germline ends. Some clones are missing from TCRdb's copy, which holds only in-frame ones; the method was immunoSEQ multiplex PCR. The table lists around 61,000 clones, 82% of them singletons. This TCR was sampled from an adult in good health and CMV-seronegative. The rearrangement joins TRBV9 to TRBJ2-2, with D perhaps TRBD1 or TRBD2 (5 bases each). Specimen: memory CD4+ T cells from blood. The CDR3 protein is CASSVGGGSGTGELFF. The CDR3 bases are TGTGCCAGCAGCGTAGGTGGAGGTTCAGGGACCGGGGAGCTGTTTTTT.